The clone carrying this T cell receptor (beta chain) was counted a few times. What it binds is not known. Every bit of the isolated RNA underwent reverse transcription, so sequencing read expressed TCRB transcripts. The repertoire was sequenced with immunoSEQ multiplex PCR; TCRdb's copy has only in-frame clones and lacks some. Counted here are around 360,000 clones, roughly 12% occurring once; the ten biggest clones make up about 0.01%. V dropped 6 bases and J dropped 6; count of bases not matched to a gene: 21. The CDR3 is 18 residues long. The germline gives CDR1 SQVTM, CDR2 ANQGSEA. The sample belongs to a study of beta chain features in type 1 diabetes. General study points: In every one of the four CD4+ subsets, TCRB CDR3s were moderately but significantly shorter in Type 1 diabetes patients.

The TCR sequence derives from a woman aged 18-29 years with type 1 diabetes. Sequencing was performed on naive CD4+ T cells from blood. The chain links TRBV29-1 to TRBJ2-1, with 9 bases aligning to TRBD2. The CDR3 DNA follows: TGCAGCGTCCGTTACAGGGGCGCTGGGGCTAGCGGGGTCAATGAGCAGTTCTTC. Translated, it gives CSVRYRGAGASGVNEQFF.